This T cell receptor beta chain was documented in a study of Graves' ophthalmopathy and Graves' hyperthyroidism. Study background: Ophthalmopathy absent within 18 months of follow-up marked hyperthyroidism as stable. General study points: Sensitivity of roughly 88% and specificity of roughly 80% were achieved when a 13-signature model separated ophthalmopathy from stable hyperthyroidism.

Using RNA transcripts, the TCR beta CDR3 regions were amplified. Amplification began with first-round RT-PCR using HTBI primers, then second-round multiplex PCR was performed. TCRdb recomputed calls from the multiplex PCR reads with MiXCR, one row per CDR3 protein. This table has some 1.1 million distinct CDR3 sequences, about two fifths appearing once. V was shortened by 2 bases and J by 0 bases, with 5 bases between the two germline ends. The CDR3 length is 14 residues. Germline CDR1 SGDLS, CDR2 YYNGEE. This clonotype appeared many times. Its target is not known. This sequence joins TRBV9 and TRBJ2-2, with D unresolved. The sequence was obtained from an adult man with Graves' hyperthyroidism. Source material: peripheral blood or thyroid tissue (not recorded which). CDR3 in DNA: TGTGCCAGCAGCGTGGGCCCGAACACCGGGGAGCTGTTTTTT. Amino acid sequence: CASSVGPNTGELFF.